The 8 T cell receptor beta chains given below trace back to one sample, sequenced in a study of cytomegalovirus exposure and HLA in healthy donors. Using immunoSEQ multiplex PCR, the repertoire was profiled, and TCRdb retains in-frame clones only, with some absent. The sample consists of about 110,000 clones, under 85% of them appearing once. Sequences were obtained from PBMCs. Receptors originate from a woman aged 18-29 years in good health and CMV-seronegative.

The chain has TRBV7-2 and TRBJ1-6; D ambiguous. V was clipped by 1 base and J by 6 bases, with 7 bases between them. Germline loops: CDR1 SGHTA, CDR2 FQGNSA. The CDR3 has 14 residues. The CDR3 DNA is TGTGCCAGCAGCTTAGTAGCCATTAATTCACCCCTCCACTTT. The encoded protein is CASSLVAINSPLHF.

The V gene is TRBV20-1, the J gene TRBJ2-1; TRBD1 agrees at 8 bases. Germline assignment: CDR1 DFQATT and CDR2 SNEGSKA (reference sequence). CDR3 length: 11 residues. The DNA for the CDR3 is TGCAGCCTGGACAGGGTGGATGAGCAGTTCTTC. This encodes CSLDRVDEQFF.

This clone has only a few counts. The chain carries TRBV20-1 and TRBJ1-2; 10 nucleotides match TRBD1. Trimming at V came to 5 bases and at J to 8 bases, leaving 2 bases not matched to a gene. The CDR3 runs 11 residues. CDR1 is DFQATT and CDR2 is SNEGSKA in the germline V gene (reference sequence). CDR3 sequence: CSAGQGGGYTF. The CDR3 DNA follows: TGCAGTGCTGGACAGGGGGGCGGCTACACCTTC.

The chain recombines TRBV5-8 with TRBJ2-1; D possibly corresponds to TRBD2 (5 bases). V dropped 0 bases and J dropped 6 bases, with 7 bases sitting between them. CDR1 is SGHTS and CDR2 is YDEGEE in the germline V gene. The CDR3 totals 13 residues. The DNA for the CDR3 is TGTGCCAGCAGCTTGGCGGGGTCCAATGAGCAGTTCTTC. This gives the protein CASSLAGSNEQFF. Based on the CDR3 plus reference TRBV5-8 and TRBJ2-1, the full variable domain is EAGVTQSPTHLIKTRGQQATLRCSPISGHTSVYWYQQALGLGLQFLLWYDEGEERNRGNFPPRFSGRQFPNYSSELNVNALELEDSALYLCASSLAGSNEQFFGPGTRLTVL.

The rearrangement links TRBV7-6 to TRBJ2-1; 12 bases are shared with TRBD2. CDR3 length: 17 amino acids. In germline, CDR1 is SGHVS, CDR2 FNYEAQ. V lost 7 bases and J lost 2; bases outside the gene matches: 9. This chain's CDR3 is CASTNRLAGVAYNEQFF. CDR3 in DNA: TGTGCCAGCACCAACCGACTAGCGGGGGTAGCCTACAATGAGCAGTTCTTC.

This clone was seen more than once but under ten times. This rearrangement joins TRBV6-1 to TRBJ1-2, with no clear D. The V end was cut by 7 bases, the J end by 7 bases, with 10 bases between. The CDR3 is 11 amino acids. Germline V gene lookup returns CDR1 MNHNS and CDR2 SASEGT. The CDR3 sequence: CASIGGPGYTF. CDR3 DNA sequence: TGTGCCAGCATCGGAGGGCCTGGCTACACCTTC.

The chain combines TRBV5-6 with TRBJ1-5; 7 bases map to TRBD1. V was clipped by 3 bases and J by 3 bases; unmatched bases: 12. The germline CDR1 and CDR2 sequences are SGHDT and YYEEEE. The CDR3 is made up of 17 amino acids. The CDR3, as DNA: TGTGCCAGCAGCTCCCAAACTATCGACAGGGACAATCAGCCCCAGCATTTT. It encodes CASSSQTIDRDNQPQHF.

This rearrangement joins TRBV5-1 to TRBJ2-7; tentative D call: TRBD1 (6 bases). The CDR3 loop spans 15 amino acids. The germline V gene encodes CDR1 SGHRS and CDR2 YFSETQ. The germline V and J ends were trimmed by 3 bases and 6 bases, with 19 bases remaining between them. The DNA for the CDR3 is TGCGCCAGCAGCTCGCTCCAGGGGCGAGAGGGCGAGCAGTACTTC. Amino acid sequence: CASSSLQGREGEQYF.